Below are 2 T cell receptor beta chains sequenced from a single sample in a study of shared clonotypes between healthy human individuals. Clones were read by immunoSEQ multiplex PCR, and TCRdb kept only the in-frame ones, dropping some. The sample carries approximately 350,000 clones, just over 95% recorded once. Sequencing was carried out using memory CD8+ T cells sorted from blood. Subset here: CD45RO+ cells pooled with CCR7-negative TemRA cells. All receptors derive from a man younger than 40 in good health.

This rearrangement joins TRBV4-1 to TRBJ2-1; 7 bases agree with TRBD2. The CDR3 runs to 17 residues. With 4 bases clipped from V and 1 base from J, the junction kept 10 bases outside the gene matches. Germline CDR1 and CDR2: MGHRA and YSYEKL. Written as DNA, the CDR3 is TGCGCCAGCAGCCCCGCTGGGTCGGGAGGATCCTACAATGAGCAGTTCTTC. Translated: CASSPAGSGGSYNEQFF.

V is TRBV5-6 and J is TRBJ2-7; D is undetermined. V was cut by 3 bases and J by 0 bases, with 10 bases left in between. The CDR3 sequence is 14 residues long. In germline, CDR1 is SGHDT, CDR2 YYEEEE. The CDR3, as DNA: TGTGCCAGCAGCTGGCAGCCGAGCTCCTACGAGCAGTACTTC. Translating it yields CASSWQPSSYEQYF.